This entry lists 22 T cell receptor beta chains sequenced from one sample in a study of OX40 agonist ivuxolimab in advanced cancers. Libraries were prepared by immunoSEQ multiplex PCR; TCRdb keeps only in-frame clonotypes and omits some of them. This table holds 75,000 to 95,000 clones, 92% found once. Source: CD4+ or CD8+ T cells sorted from blood, taken in a trial of the OX40 agonist ivuxolimab. The receptors shown here come from an adult with an advanced solid tumor such as melanoma, head and neck, liver or kidney cancer.

The J gene is TRBJ1-5, the V gene TRBV30; D gene unclear. V was clipped by 2 bases and J by 2 bases, with 7 bases between them. Germline V gene lookup returns CDR1 GTSNPN and CDR2 SVGIG (reference sequence). The CDR3 is made up of 13 amino acids. This CDR3 reads CAWSRAGNQPQHF. The CDR3 coding sequence is TGTGCCTGGAGTCGGGCTGGCAATCAGCCCCAGCATTTT.

This rearrangement joins TRBV4-2 to TRBJ2-1; 8 bases align to TRBD2. In germline, CDR1 is LGHNA, CDR2 YNFKEQ. The CDR3 has 18 amino acids. V lost 1 base and J lost 5; bases outside the gene matches: 13. The CDR3 loop reads CASSQGGLALGPDNEQFF. The CDR3 DNA reads as TGTGCCAGCAGCCAAGGCGGACTAGCTTTGGGCCCGGACAATGAGCAGTTCTTC.

The J gene is TRBJ2-3, the V gene TRBV27, with D uncertain. This CDR3 comprises 15 residues. Germline values: CDR1 MNHEY, CDR2 SMNVEV (reference sequence). V dropped 7 bases and J dropped 0 bases, with 14 bases sitting between them. CDR3 protein: CASTSGGRSTDTQYF. CDR3 in DNA: TGTGCCAGCACCTCCGGTGGAAGAAGCACAGATACGCAGTATTTT.

CDR3 loop: CASGILRENEKLFF. The CDR3 nucleotides are TGTGCCAGCGGCATACTCCGGGAGAATGAAAAACTGTTTTTT. The gene calls are TRBV28 and TRBJ1-4; D is unclear. This CDR3 has 14 residues. V lost 8 bases and J 5 bases, leaving 15 bases between the germline ends. Per germline, CDR1 MDHEN and CDR2 SYDVKM.

This sequence joins TRBV18 and TRBJ2-3; D remains unclear. Germline values: CDR1 KGHSH, CDR2 LQKENI. This CDR3 is 12 amino acids long. Deletions cut 9 bases from V and 0 bases from J, with 7 bases between. The CDR3 DNA reads as TGTGCCAGTACCACTAGCACAGATACGCAGTATTTT. Protein sequence: CASTTSTDTQYF.

J is TRBJ2-1 and V is TRBV9; D is perhaps TRBD2 (5 bases). Germline V gene lookup returns CDR1 SGDLS and CDR2 YYNGEE. V lost 4 bases to trimming and J lost 4 bases, with 15 bases between them. The CDR3 runs to 15 residues. In DNA, the CDR3 is TGTGCCAGCAGCTCCGAGGGTCTTCGGTACAATGAGCAGTTCTTC. Amino acid sequence: CASSSEGLRYNEQFF.

The rearrangement links TRBV28 to TRBJ1-1, with 12 bases lining up with TRBD1. V was clipped by 3 bases and J by 7 bases; unmatched bases: 6. Germline V gene data show CDR1 as MDHEN and CDR2 as SYDVKM. The CDR3 is 15 residues long. In DNA, the CDR3 is TGTGCCAGCAGTTTGGGACAGGGGGCGCAAAATGAAGCTTTCTTT. It specifies CASSLGQGAQNEAFF.

This clone was seen only a few times. The genes are TRBV29-1 and TRBJ2-7, with TRBD2 matching 11 bases. The CDR3 covers 16 residues. From germline, CDR1 is SQVTM and CDR2 ANQGSEA. The V and J ends lost 5 bases and 0 bases, in that order; junction bases with no gene match: 9. This CDR3 is CSVSSTSGTSSYEQYF. DNA for the CDR3: TGCAGCGTTTCGTCGACTAGCGGGACCAGCTCCTACGAGCAGTACTTC.

This chain uses TRBV7-9 with TRBJ2-7; tentative D call: TRBD2 (5 bases). V dropped 2 bases and J dropped 3 bases, with 11 bases sitting between them. The CDR3 contains 14 residues. The germline V gene encodes CDR1 SEHNR and CDR2 FQNEAQ (reference sequence). The CDR3 region has the DNA TGTGCCAGCAGCTTACCGCCGGGGAGCTACGAGCAGTACTTC. Translating gives CASSLPPGSYEQYF.

The chain uses TRBV7-3 and TRBJ2-7, with a weak D call TRBD2 (6 bases). Germline CDR1 SGHTA, CDR2 FQGTGA. V was clipped by 5 bases and J by 0 bases, with 14 bases between them. This CDR3 region has 15 residues. The CDR3 region is CASSPSVSSSYEQYF. In DNA, the CDR3 is TGTGCCAGCAGCCCTAGCGTCTCGAGCTCCTACGAGCAGTACTTC.

This clone was counted once. This chain joins TRBV7-3 and TRBJ1-1, with TRBD1 as a possible D gene (6 bases). Germline loops: CDR1 SGHTA, CDR2 FQGTGA. This CDR3 contains 14 residues. The germline V and J ends were trimmed by 3 bases and 4 bases, with 12 bases remaining between them. CDR3 sequence: CASSLTGFGTEAFF. The CDR3, as DNA: TGTGCCAGCAGCTTGACAGGTTTTGGCACTGAAGCTTTCTTT.

The V gene is TRBV18, the J gene TRBJ2-6; 7 bases are shared with TRBD1. This CDR3 comprises 18 residues. Trimming took 5 bases from V and 0 from J; bases not matched to a gene: 10. Germline V gene sequence: CDR1 KGHSH, CDR2 LQKENI. This CDR3 reads CASSFSDRASSGANVLTF. The CDR3 region has the DNA TGTGCCAGCTCATTCTCCGACAGGGCTAGCTCTGGGGCCAACGTCCTGACTTTC.

The chain combines TRBV7-2 with TRBJ2-3, with D perhaps TRBD1 (6 bases). CDR1 SGHTA and CDR2 FQGNSA come from the germline V gene. Deletions cut 6 bases from V and 0 bases from J, with 10 bases between. This CDR3 is built from 14 residues. The DNA of the CDR3 is TGTGCCAGCAGACCGGACAGCAGCACAGATACGCAGTATTTT. The encoded protein is CASRPDSSTDTQYF.

V and J are TRBV4-3 and TRBJ2-1; the D gene is possibly TRBD1 (6 bases). This CDR3 is 16 amino acids long. The V end lost 2 bases, the J end lost 4 bases, and 15 bases lay between the germline ends. CDR1 LGHNA and CDR2 YSLEER come from the germline V gene. The CDR3 region is CASSQLGGYNYNEQFF. The CDR3, as DNA: TGCGCCAGCAGCCAATTAGGGGGTTACAATTACAATGAGCAGTTCTTC.

The chain joins TRBV30 to TRBJ2-1; TRBD2 matches at 11 bases. This CDR3 is 15 amino acids long. Germline V CDR1 and CDR2: GTSNPN, SVGIG (reference sequence). The V gene end was trimmed by 3 bases and the J gene end by 6 bases; junction bases not matched to a gene: 7. The chain's CDR3 is CAWSPAGTSGNEQFF. The CDR3 nucleotides are TGTGCCTGGAGCCCCGCCGGGACTAGCGGCAATGAGCAGTTCTTC.

The chain joins TRBV2 to TRBJ2-7; D perhaps matches TRBD1 (6 bases). V was trimmed by 7 bases and J by 1 base, leaving 29 bases between them. This CDR3 has 19 amino acids. The germline V gene encodes CDR1 SNHLY and CDR2 FYNNEI. The CDR3 region is CASTEDSRSSYKRSYEQYF. CDR3 DNA: TGTGCCAGCACTGAGGACAGCCGGTCCTCCTACAAGCGTTCCTACGAGCAGTACTTC.

This chain joins TRBV4-3 and TRBJ1-3, with D perhaps TRBD1 (5 bases). The CDR3 is made up of 15 amino acids. The germline V gene encodes CDR1 LGHNA and CDR2 YSLEER. Trimming removed 0 bases at V and 4 bases at J, with 10 bases between. CDR3 sequence: CASSQDVGAGNTIYF. CDR3 coding DNA: TGCGCCAGCAGCCAAGATGTAGGGGCAGGAAACACCATATATTTT.

DNA of the CDR3: TGTGCCATCACACCGGGAGGCTCCTACAATGAGCAGTTCTTC. This gives the protein CAITPGGSYNEQFF. V is TRBV10-3 and J is TRBJ2-1; 7 nucleotides line up with TRBD2. Germline lookup yields CDR1 ENHRY and CDR2 SYGVKD. The CDR3 covers 14 residues. V was pared by 7 bases and J by 0 bases, with 3 bases of the junction left unmatched.

The V and J genes are TRBV6-5 and TRBJ1-5, with unresolved D. This CDR3 is built from 13 residues. The ends were cut back, 5 bases at V and 0 bases at J, with 5 bases in the middle. From germline, CDR1 is MNHEY and CDR2 SVGAGI. CDR3 in amino acids: CASSRTSNQPQHF. CDR3 in DNA: TGTGCCAGCAGTCGAACTAGCAATCAGCCCCAGCATTTT.

V usage is TRBV4-3 and J usage is TRBJ1-2, with TRBD1 as a possible D gene (5 bases). The CDR3 runs 14 residues. Per germline, CDR1 LGHNA and CDR2 YSLEER. V dropped 1 base and J dropped 7 bases, with 13 bases sitting between them. CDR3 coding DNA: TGCGCCAGCAGCCAAGTCCCTGAGGGGTTTGGCTACACCTTC. Translation: CASSQVPEGFGYTF.

This clone appeared a single time. This sequence joins TRBV7-3 and TRBJ2-1, with 7 bases that match TRBD1. The CDR3 spans 15 residues. V lost 3 bases, J lost 3 bases, and 5 bases stayed unmatched. Per germline, CDR1 SGHTA and CDR2 FQGTGA. CDR3 nucleotides: TGTGCCAGCAGCTTGGACGGGACAGTCTACAATGAGCAGTTCTTC. Its protein is CASSLDGTVYNEQFF.

This chain links TRBV4-1 with TRBJ1-2; D call uncertain. The CDR3 is 14 residues long. Trimming left V 7 bases short and J 1 base short, with 13 bases between. CDR1 is MGHRA, CDR2 YSYEKL, per germline. This CDR3 reads CASTATFLNYGYTF. The CDR3 DNA follows: TGCGCCAGCACCGCGACGTTCCTTAACTATGGCTACACCTTC.